The next 5 T cell receptor beta chains were all read from a single sample in a study of CD8 T cells in ankylosing spondylitis. Study-level points and caveats: Ankylosing spondylitis blood seemed to carry a telltale TCR beta motif made of about 8 highly homologous variants.

No antigen has been identified for these receptors. TCRdb fed the 5' RACE reads into MiXCR, producing one record per CDR3 protein. The repertoire holds approximately 540,000 distinct CDR3 sequences, 12% seen once, with nearly 7% in the top ten. The source material was blood, either unsorted or a sorted T cell fraction (not recorded which). The origin of the receptors is a male donor with ankylosing spondylitis.

The chain employs TRBV6-1 and TRBJ2-5, with 10 nucleotides matching TRBD2. This CDR3 spans 19 amino acids. Germline values: CDR1 MNHNS, CDR2 SASEGT. The V segment lost 2 bases and the J segment 5 bases; nucleotides outside the gene matches: 17. CDR3 in DNA: TGTGCCAGCAGTGAATTCGGTGTGGCTAGCGGGAGTATCGGGGAGACCCAGTACTTC. It specifies CASSEFGVASGSIGETQYF.

The sample holds a few counts of this clonotype. The chain uses TRBV11-2 and TRBJ1-1; D call uncertain. Germline CDR1 reads SGHAT; CDR2 reads FQNNGV. The V end lost 5 bases, the J end lost 7 bases, and 29 bases lay between the germline ends. CDR3 size: 18 residues. The CDR3 spells CASSPLEASAGKFFEAFF. CDR3 nucleotide sequence: TGTGCCAGCAGCCCATTAGAGGCCTCCGCAGGCAAATTTTTTGAAGCTTTCTTT.

This clonotype was counted a few times. The CDR3 nucleotides are TGTGCCAGTAGTTTTACACCGGTTGGCTACAATGAGCAGTTCTTC. Translation: CASSFTPVGYNEQFF. This rearrangement joins TRBV19 to TRBJ2-1; no clear D gene. The CDR3 consists of 15 residues. Germline loops: CDR1 LNHDA, CDR2 SQIVND (reference sequence). Trimming left V 5 bases short and J 3 bases short, with 14 bases between.

This clonotype was picked up a small number of times. V is TRBV12-3 or TRBV12-4 and J is TRBJ2-1; 11 bases map to TRBD2. The CDR3 runs 15 residues. J gave up 6 bases and V 7 bases, and 8 bases lay outside the gene matches. CDR3 region: CASTLGTSGSNEQFF. In nucleotides, the CDR3 is TGTGCCAGCACCCTCGGGACTAGCGGATCCAATGAGCAGTTCTTC.

This clonotype was seen ten or more times. The chain uses TRBV5-1 and TRBJ2-1, with D unclear. This CDR3 is built from 15 residues. The V and J ends lost 0 bases and 6 bases respectively, with 13 bases between them. The germline V gene has CDR1 SGHRS and CDR2 YFSETQ. Here the CDR3 DNA reads TGCGCCAGCAGCTTGGAAGGTAGCATGGGCAATGAGCAGTTCTTC. Its protein product is CASSLEGSMGNEQFF.